This TCR beta chain appears in the sequencing data of a study of cytomegalovirus exposure and HLA in healthy donors. 13 Jbeta primers and 60 Vbeta primers were used for the PCR. Profiling relied on immunoSEQ multiplex PCR, and the TCRdb table lists in-frame clones only, not all of them. Seen here are 120,000 or so clones, 70% to 85% observed once, and the top ten hold over 2.5%. Between the trimmed V and J ends, which lost 2 bases and 4 bases, there was a span of 12 bases. Germline V lookup: CDR1 SGHNT, CDR2 YYREEE (reference sequence). The CDR3 spans 14 residues. What was sequenced was PBMCs. This chain uses TRBV5-4 with TRBJ2-5, with D possibly being TRBD1 (5 bases). The TCR was taken from a woman aged 50 to 65 in good health and CMV-seronegative. The CDR3 reads CASSLQQVVETQYF. The DNA for the CDR3 is TGTGCCAGCAGCTTACAACAGGTGGTAGAGACCCAGTACTTC.